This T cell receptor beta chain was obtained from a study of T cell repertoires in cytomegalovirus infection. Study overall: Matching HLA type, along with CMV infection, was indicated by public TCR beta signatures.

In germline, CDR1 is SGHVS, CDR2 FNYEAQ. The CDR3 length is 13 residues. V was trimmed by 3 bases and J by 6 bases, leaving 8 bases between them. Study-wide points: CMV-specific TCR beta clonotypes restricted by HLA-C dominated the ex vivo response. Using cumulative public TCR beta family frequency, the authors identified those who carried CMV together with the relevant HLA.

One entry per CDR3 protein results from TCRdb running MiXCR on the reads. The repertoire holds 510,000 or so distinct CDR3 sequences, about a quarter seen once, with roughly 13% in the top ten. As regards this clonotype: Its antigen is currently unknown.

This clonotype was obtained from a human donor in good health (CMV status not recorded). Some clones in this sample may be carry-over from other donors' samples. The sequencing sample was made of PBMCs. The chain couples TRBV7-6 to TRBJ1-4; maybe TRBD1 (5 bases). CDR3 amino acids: CASSLVGDEKLFF. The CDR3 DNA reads TGTGCCAGCAGCTTGGTGGGGGATGAAAAACTGTTTTTT. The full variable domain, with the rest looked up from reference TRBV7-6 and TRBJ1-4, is GAGVSQSPRYKVTKRGQDVALRCDPISGHVSLYWYRQALGQGPEFLTYFNYEAQQDKSGLPNDRFSAERPEGSISTLTIQRTEQRDSAMYRCASSLVGDEKLFFGSGTQLSVL.